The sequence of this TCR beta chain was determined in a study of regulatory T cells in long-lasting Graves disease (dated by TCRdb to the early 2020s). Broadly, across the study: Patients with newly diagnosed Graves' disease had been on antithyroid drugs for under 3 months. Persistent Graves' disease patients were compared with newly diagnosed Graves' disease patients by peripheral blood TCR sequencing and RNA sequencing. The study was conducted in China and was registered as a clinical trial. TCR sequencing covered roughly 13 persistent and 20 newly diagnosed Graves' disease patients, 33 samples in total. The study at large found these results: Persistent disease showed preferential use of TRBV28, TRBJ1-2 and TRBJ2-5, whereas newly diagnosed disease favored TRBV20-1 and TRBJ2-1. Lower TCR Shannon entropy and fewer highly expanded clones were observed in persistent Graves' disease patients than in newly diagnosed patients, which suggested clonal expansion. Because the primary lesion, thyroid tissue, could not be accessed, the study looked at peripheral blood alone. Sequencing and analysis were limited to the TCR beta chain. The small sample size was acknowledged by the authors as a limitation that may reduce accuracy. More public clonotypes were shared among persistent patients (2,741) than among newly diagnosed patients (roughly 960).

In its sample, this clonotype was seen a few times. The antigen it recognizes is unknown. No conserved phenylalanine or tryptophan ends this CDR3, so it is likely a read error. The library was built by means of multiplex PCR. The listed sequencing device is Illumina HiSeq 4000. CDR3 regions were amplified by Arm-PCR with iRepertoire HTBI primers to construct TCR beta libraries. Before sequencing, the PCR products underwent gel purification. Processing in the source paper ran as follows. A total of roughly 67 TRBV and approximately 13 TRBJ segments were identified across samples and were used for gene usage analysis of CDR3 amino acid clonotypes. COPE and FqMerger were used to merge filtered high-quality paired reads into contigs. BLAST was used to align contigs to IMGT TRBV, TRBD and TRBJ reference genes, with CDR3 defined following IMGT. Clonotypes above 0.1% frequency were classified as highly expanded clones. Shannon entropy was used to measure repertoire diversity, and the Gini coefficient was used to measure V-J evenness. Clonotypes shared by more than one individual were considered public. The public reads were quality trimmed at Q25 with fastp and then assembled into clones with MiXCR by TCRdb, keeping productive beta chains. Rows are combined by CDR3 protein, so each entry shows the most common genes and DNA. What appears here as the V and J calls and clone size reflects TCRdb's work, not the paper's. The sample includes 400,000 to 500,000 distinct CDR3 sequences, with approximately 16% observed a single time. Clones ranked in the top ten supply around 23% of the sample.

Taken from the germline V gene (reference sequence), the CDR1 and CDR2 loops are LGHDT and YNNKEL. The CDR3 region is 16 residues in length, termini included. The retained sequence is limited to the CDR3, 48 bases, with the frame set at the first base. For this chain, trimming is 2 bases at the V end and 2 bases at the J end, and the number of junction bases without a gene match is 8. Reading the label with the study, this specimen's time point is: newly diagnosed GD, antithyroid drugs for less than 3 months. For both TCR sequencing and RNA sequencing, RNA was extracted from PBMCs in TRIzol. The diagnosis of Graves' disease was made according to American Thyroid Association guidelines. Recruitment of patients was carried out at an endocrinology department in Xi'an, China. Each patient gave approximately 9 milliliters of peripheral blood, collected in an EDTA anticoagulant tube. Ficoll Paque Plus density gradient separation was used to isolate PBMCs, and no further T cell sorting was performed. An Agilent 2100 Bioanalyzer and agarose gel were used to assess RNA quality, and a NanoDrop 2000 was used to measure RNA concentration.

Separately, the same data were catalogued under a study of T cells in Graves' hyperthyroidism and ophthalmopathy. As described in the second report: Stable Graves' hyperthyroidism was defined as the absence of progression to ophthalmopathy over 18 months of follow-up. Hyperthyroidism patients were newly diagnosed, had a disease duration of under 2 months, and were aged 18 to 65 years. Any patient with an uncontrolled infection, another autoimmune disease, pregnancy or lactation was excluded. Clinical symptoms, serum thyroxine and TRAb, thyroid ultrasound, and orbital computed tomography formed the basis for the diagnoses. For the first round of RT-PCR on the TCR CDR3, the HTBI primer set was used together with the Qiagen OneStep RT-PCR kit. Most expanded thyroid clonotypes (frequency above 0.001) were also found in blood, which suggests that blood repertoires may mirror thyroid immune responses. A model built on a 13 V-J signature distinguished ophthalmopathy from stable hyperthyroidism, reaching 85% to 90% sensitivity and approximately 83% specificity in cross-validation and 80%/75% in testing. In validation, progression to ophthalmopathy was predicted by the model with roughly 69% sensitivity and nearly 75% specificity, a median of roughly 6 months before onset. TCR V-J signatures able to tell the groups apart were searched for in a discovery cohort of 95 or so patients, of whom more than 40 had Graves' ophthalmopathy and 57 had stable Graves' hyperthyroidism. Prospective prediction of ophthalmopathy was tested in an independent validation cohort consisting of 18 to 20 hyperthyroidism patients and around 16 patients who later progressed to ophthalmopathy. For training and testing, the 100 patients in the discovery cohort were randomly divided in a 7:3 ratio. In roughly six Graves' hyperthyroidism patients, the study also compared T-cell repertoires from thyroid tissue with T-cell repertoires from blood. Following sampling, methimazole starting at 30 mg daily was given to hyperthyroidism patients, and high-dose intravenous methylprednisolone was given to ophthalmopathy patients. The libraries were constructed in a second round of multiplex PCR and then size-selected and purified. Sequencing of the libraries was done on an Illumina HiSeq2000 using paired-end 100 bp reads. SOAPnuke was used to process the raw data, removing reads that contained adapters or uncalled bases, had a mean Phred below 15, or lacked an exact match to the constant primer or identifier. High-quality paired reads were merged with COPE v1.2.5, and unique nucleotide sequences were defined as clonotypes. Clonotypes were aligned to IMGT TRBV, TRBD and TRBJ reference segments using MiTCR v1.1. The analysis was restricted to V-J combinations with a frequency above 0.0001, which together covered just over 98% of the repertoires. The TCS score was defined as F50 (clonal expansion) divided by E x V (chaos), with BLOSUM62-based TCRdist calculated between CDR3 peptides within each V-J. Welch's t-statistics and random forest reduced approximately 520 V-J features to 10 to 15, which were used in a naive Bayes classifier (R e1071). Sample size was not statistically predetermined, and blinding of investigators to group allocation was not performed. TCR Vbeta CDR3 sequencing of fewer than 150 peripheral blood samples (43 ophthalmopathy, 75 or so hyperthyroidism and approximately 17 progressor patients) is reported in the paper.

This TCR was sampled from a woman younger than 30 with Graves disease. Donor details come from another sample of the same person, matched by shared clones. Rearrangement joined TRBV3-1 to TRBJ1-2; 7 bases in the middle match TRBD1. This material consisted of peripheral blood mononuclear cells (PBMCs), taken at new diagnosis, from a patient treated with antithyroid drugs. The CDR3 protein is CASSQRLTGKNYGYTL. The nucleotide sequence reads TGTGCCAGCAGCCAACGGCTGACAGGGAAAAACTATGGCTACACCCTC.